The sequence of this T cell receptor beta chain was determined in a study of CD8+CD57+ T cells in acquired aplastic anemia. Study-level information: Sorted CD4+ and CD8+ cells yielded roughly 3.4 ug of DNA on average.

Profiling of TCR beta VDJ combinations and CDR3 sequences used genomic DNA as template. TCRdb re-analysed the reads in MiXCR, keeping a single row per CDR3 protein. Of 55,000 to 60,000 distinct CDR3 sequences in the sample, roughly three fifths were seen once. Sequenced patients had shown CD8+CD57+ cell expansion by flow cytometry. Among the patients, none had received any therapy at the time of blood sampling. This clonotype has ten or more counts. Its antigen is undetermined. Broader study findings: Overlapping CD8+ CDR3 repertoires of patients and controls contained twenty-nine shared sequences. Researchers reported that CD8+ Simpson's diversity was not significantly different in patients versus controls.

This receptor was taken from a human donor with aplastic anemia. The sample taken for sequencing was sorted CD4+, CD8+, or CD8+CD57+ T cells (not recorded which) from PBMCs.

The CDR3 DNA sequence: TGTGCCAGCAGCGTACAGTCGGGGGGGGCTGGCGATGAGCAGTTCTTC. It specifies CASSVQSGGAGDEQFF. This chain connects TRBV9 to TRBJ2-1; 8 bases match TRBD2. The CDR3 runs 16 residues. Trimming took 1 base from V and 8 from J; bases not matched to a gene: 11. From germline, CDR1 is SGDLS and CDR2 YYNGEE.